The 32 T cell receptor beta chains presented below share a single source sample, sequenced in a study of T-cell memory formation after mild COVID-19. Each CDR3 protein gets one entry after TCRdb re-called the 5' RACE reads with MiXCR. The sample has 190,000 or so distinct CDR3 sequences, about 10% seen once. The sequenced sample consisted of PBMCs or a T cell subset sorted from them (not recorded which). The source is a man in his late teens or twenties who had mild COVID-19 (a few samples of this study predate the infection). Cell type and time point are not known.

Many counts were recorded for this clonotype. The genes are TRBV6-5 and TRBJ1-2; D not resolved. The CDR3 length is 14 residues. Trimming took off 5 bases at V and 5 bases at J, with 15 bases between the two ends. Per the germline V gene, CDR1 is MNHEY and CDR2 is SVGAGI. Here the CDR3 reads CASSPPGVRYGYTF. CDR3 bases: TGTGCCAGCAGTCCCCCCGGGGTCCGATATGGCTACACCTTC.

This clonotype was observed a handful of times. This chain links TRBV2 with TRBJ2-7, with a tentative D call TRBD1 (6 bases). Trimming took 3 bases from V and 2 from J, leaving 11 bases between them. The CDR3 spans 14 residues. The germline V gene has CDR1 SNHLY and CDR2 FYNNEI. The CDR3 loop reads CASSEGGGPYEQYF. Written as DNA, the CDR3 is TGTGCCAGCAGTGAGGGTGGGGGCCCCTACGAGCAGTACTTC. Filled out from reference TRBV2 and TRBJ2-7, the complete variable domain reads EPEVTQTPSHQVTQMGQEVILRCVPISNHLYFYWYRQILGQKVEFLVSFYNNEISEKSEIFDDQFSVERPDGSNFTLKIRSTKLEDSAMYFCASSEGGGPYEQYFGPGTRLTVT.

V and J are TRBV7-2 and TRBJ1-1, with D maybe TRBD1 (6 bases). The ends were cut back, 5 bases at V and 11 bases at J, with 12 bases in the middle. CDR1 SGHTA and CDR2 FQGNSA come from the germline V gene. The CDR3 sequence is 11 residues long. This CDR3 reads CASSQGPRAFF. The CDR3 region has the DNA TGTGCCAGCAGCCAGGGGCCGAGGGCTTTCTTT.

Only a few counts were recorded for this clonotype. The J gene is TRBJ2-1, the V gene TRBV20-1; either TRBD1 or TRBD2 may fit D (5 bases each). This CDR3 has 16 residues. V was shortened by 1 base and J by 6 bases, with 19 bases between the two germline ends. Germline V gene data show CDR1 as DFQATT and CDR2 as SNEGSKA (reference sequence). The CDR3 here is CSARAARGRYPNEQFF. CDR3 nucleotides: TGCAGTGCTAGAGCGGCCCGGGGCCGATACCCCAATGAGCAGTTCTTC.

This chain connects TRBV5-1 to TRBJ1-2, with unresolved D. Trimming took 0 bases from V and 5 from J, leaving 11 bases between them. CDR1 and CDR2 (germline): SGHRS, YFSETQ. The CDR3 extends over 14 amino acids. The CDR3 is CASSLGDPNYGYTF. Here the CDR3 DNA reads TGCGCCAGCAGCTTGGGTGACCCGAATTATGGCTACACCTTC. The full variable domain, in which reference TRBV5-1 and TRBJ1-2 provide the parts outside the CDR3, is KAGVTQTPRYLIKTRGQQVTLSCSPISGHRSVSWYQQTPGQGLQFLFEYFSETQRNKGNFPGRFSGRQFSNSRSEMNVSTLELGDSALYLCASSLGDPNYGYTFGSGTRLTVV.

This clonotype was seen only a few times. CDR3 loop: CASSLASYEQYF. CDR3 sequence (DNA): TGTGCCAGCAGCTTGGCGTCCTACGAGCAGTACTTC. The chain uses TRBV5-6 and TRBJ2-7, with no clear D. Deletions cut 0 bases from V and 1 base from J, with 2 bases between. The CDR3 spans 12 residues. The germline gives CDR1 SGHDT, CDR2 YYEEEE.

This clonotype has ten or more counts. J is TRBJ2-3 and V is TRBV7-6, with TRBD2 matching over 10 bases. The CDR3 spans 18 residues. CDR1 SGHVS and CDR2 FNYEAQ come from the germline V gene. The J segment lost 5 bases and the V segment lost 5 bases, leaving 16 bases of the junction unmatched. The CDR3 reads CASSHQAGGYSSGDTQYF. As DNA, the CDR3 is TGTGCCAGCAGCCACCAAGCGGGGGGGTACTCCTCAGGAGATACGCAGTATTTT.

The V and J genes are TRBV3-1 and TRBJ2-2; 8 nucleotides line up with TRBD1. Trimming cost V 5 bases and J 5 bases; bases outside gene matches: 7. This CDR3 has 15 amino acids. From germline, CDR1 is LGHDT and CDR2 YNNKEL (reference sequence). As DNA, the CDR3 is TGTGCCAGCAGCTTACCACAGGGGGAGACCGGGGAGCTGTTTTTT. Its protein is CASSLPQGETGELFF.

This clonotype was detected many times. The chain carries TRBV5-1 and TRBJ2-2; TRBD1 matches at 8 bases. The junction had 4 bases not matched to a gene; V was cut back by 6 bases and J by 3 bases. Germline V CDR1 and CDR2: SGHRS, YFSETQ. This CDR3 region has 14 residues. This CDR3 is CASKETGDTGELFF. CDR3 bases: TGCGCCAGCAAGGAGACAGGGGACACCGGGGAGCTGTTTTTT.

This clonotype has a handful of counts. An end of the junction does not agree with germline; a read error may underlie this. J is TRBJ2-7 and V is TRBV7-9, with 7 bases that match TRBD1. The CDR3 contains 15 residues. CDR1 SEHNR and CDR2 FQNEAQ come from the germline V gene (reference sequence). The CDR3 loop is CASTLGDRDINEQYF. Written as DNA, the CDR3 is TGTGCCAGCACCTTAGGAGACAGGGATATCAACGAGCAGTACTTC. Complete variable domain (other parts from reference TRBV7-9 and TRBJ2-7): DTGVSQNPRHKITKRGQNVTFRCDPISEHNRLYWYRQTLGQGPEFLTYFQNEAQLEKSRLLSDRFSAERPKGSFSTLEIQRTEQGDSAMYLCASTLGDRDINEQYFGPGTRLTVT.

This clonotype has a count of ten or more. The V gene is TRBV5-1, the J gene TRBJ2-3, with 7 bases that match TRBD1. The J segment lost 4 bases and the V segment lost 2 bases, leaving 4 bases of the junction unmatched. Germline-derived CDR1 and CDR2 are SGHRS and YFSETQ. The CDR3 loop spans 14 amino acids. CDR3 coding DNA: TGCGCCAGCAGCTTTCAAGGGGGCCCAGATACGCAGTATTTT. Protein sequence: CASSFQGGPDTQYF.

V is TRBV18 and J is TRBJ1-5, with D perhaps matching TRBD1 (5 bases). Looked up from germline, CDR1 is KGHSH and CDR2 is LQKENI. The CDR3 has 16 amino acids. The ends were cut back, 4 bases at V and 3 bases at J, with 16 bases in the middle. CDR3: CASSRVQGTFNQPQHF. The CDR3 bases are TGTGCCAGCTCACGAGTCCAGGGCACCTTCAATCAGCCCCAGCATTTT.

The chain joins TRBV7-2 to TRBJ1-1, with D unresolved. V lost 1 base to trimming and J lost 2 bases, with 8 bases between them. Germline loops: CDR1 SGHTA, CDR2 FQGNSA. This CDR3 spans 14 amino acids. CDR3: CASSLGGINTEAFF. The CDR3 region has the DNA TGTGCCAGCAGCTTAGGCGGGATTAACACTGAAGCTTTCTTT.

This clonotype was seen a handful of times. The rearrangement links TRBV7-9 to TRBJ2-6; D may be TRBD1 (5 bases). The CDR3 totals 14 residues. Germline V CDR1 and CDR2: SEHNR, FQNEAQ (reference sequence). The ends were cut back, 6 bases at V and 2 bases at J, with 8 bases in the middle. The CDR3 nucleotides are TGTGCCAGCAGGGACACTACTGGGGCCAACGTCCTGACTTTC. Its protein is CASRDTTGANVLTF.

This chain joins TRBV6-5 and TRBJ2-7; D gene ambiguous. Deletions cut 0 bases from V and 3 bases from J, with 6 bases between. The CDR3 loop spans 13 amino acids. Germline V gene sequence: CDR1 MNHEY, CDR2 SVGAGI. CDR3 in amino acids: CASSYSSSYEQYF. CDR3 coding DNA: TGTGCCAGCAGTTACTCGAGTAGCTACGAGCAGTACTTC.

With regard to this clonotype: A read error may account for a junction end that differs from germline. This rearrangement joins TRBV18 to TRBJ2-7, with TRBD1 matching 9 bases. There are 15 residues in the CDR3. The germline V gene has CDR1 KGHSH and CDR2 LQKENI. CDR3 loop: CAGSSPGDRDHEQYF. The CDR3, as DNA: TGTGCCGGCTCCTCTCCCGGGGACAGGGATCACGAGCAGTACTTC.

Comments on this clonotype: A junction boundary mismatches the germline segment, possibly from a read error. The chain joins TRBV6-2 or TRBV6-3 to TRBJ2-1, with D perhaps matching TRBD2 (6 bases). In germline, CDR1 is MNHEY, CDR2 SVGEGT. This CDR3 has 11 residues. The CDR3 region has the DNA TGTGCCAGCAGTTACGGGGGGACCGTAAACTTC. Translating it yields CASSYGGTVNF.

V gene TRBV18 combines with J gene TRBJ1-1; D is unresolved. Germline loops: CDR1 KGHSH, CDR2 LQKENI. This CDR3 contains 14 residues. The V and J ends lost 4 bases and 5 bases respectively, with 14 bases between them. The CDR3 nucleotides are TGTGCCAGCTCACTAAACAGCGGAGGGACTGAAGCTTTCTTT. It is translated as CASSLNSGGTEAFF. Based on the CDR3 plus reference TRBV18 and TRBJ1-1, the full variable domain is NAGVMQNPRHLVRRRGQEARLRCSPMKGHSHVYWYRQLPEEGLKFMVYLQKENIIDESGMPKERFSAEFPKEGPSILRIQQVVRGDSAAYFCASSLNSGGTEAFFGQGTRLTVV.

This sequence joins TRBV7-2 and TRBJ2-3; D perhaps matches TRBD1 (5 bases). Germline lookup yields CDR1 SGHTA and CDR2 FQGNSA. CDR3 length: 15 residues. V lost 5 bases, J lost 0 bases, and 12 bases lay in between. CDR3 sequence (DNA): TGTGCCAGCAGCCGCGTAGGGGATAGCACAGATACGCAGTATTTT. Translation gives CASSRVGDSTDTQYF.

The V and J genes are TRBV5-6 and TRBJ2-1, with TRBD1 matching over 7 bases. The CDR3 is 14 residues long. With V trimmed by 0 bases and J by 7 bases, 4 bases remained unmatched. From germline, CDR1 is SGHDT and CDR2 YYEEEE. CDR3 nucleotide sequence: TGTGCCAGCAGCTTGGTTCCAGGGGGAAATGAGCAGTTCTTC. Translated: CASSLVPGGNEQFF.

This clonotype was counted between two and nine times. The CDR3 loop reads CASSKGARVLGTEAFF. CDR3 DNA: TGTGCCAGCAGCAAAGGGGCCAGGGTTTTGGGCACTGAAGCTTTCTTT. The chain uses TRBV21-1 and TRBJ1-1; the DNA was not used to check the table's D call, TRBD1. TRBV21-1 is a pseudogene segment. The CDR3 contains 16 residues.

The chain recombines TRBV14 with TRBJ2-5; 13 nucleotides match TRBD2. V lost 5 bases and J lost 4; bases outside the gene matches: 4. The germline CDR1 and CDR2 sequences are SGHDN and FVKESK. CDR3 length: 15 amino acids. The CDR3 nucleotides read TGTGCCAGCAGCGCGCGACTAGCGGGAGGAGAGACCCAGTACTTC. Translation: CASSARLAGGETQYF.

V usage is TRBV9 and J usage is TRBJ2-2; D is uncertain. The CDR3 is made up of 15 amino acids. The V and J ends lost 4 bases and 2 bases respectively, with 12 bases between them. Germline-derived CDR1 and CDR2 are SGDLS and YYNGEE. The CDR3 nucleotides are TGTGCCAGCAGCCCCCGACACTTAAACACCGGGGAGCTGTTTTTT. Amino acids: CASSPRHLNTGELFF.

In this sample, this clonotype turned up a few times. This chain joins TRBV12-3 or TRBV12-4 and TRBJ2-1; D gene unclear. V lost 4 bases and J lost 9, with 19 bases in between. This CDR3 spans 15 amino acids. The CDR3 region has the DNA TGTGCCAGCAGTTCCCGACGGGCCCCAAGGAGTGAGCAGTTCTTC. This gives the protein CASSSRRAPRSEQFF.

The chain uses TRBV20-1 and TRBJ1-1; D possibly corresponds to TRBD1 (5 bases). The V gene's germline CDR1 is DFQATT and CDR2 SNEGSKA (reference sequence). CDR3 length equals 14 residues. The CDR3 coding sequence is TGCAGCACCAAGGGGATCGGGGTGAACACTGAAGCTTTCTTT. It codes for CSTKGIGVNTEAFF.

This chain joins TRBV7-2 and TRBJ1-1; D call uncertain. Germline CDR1 is SGHTA and CDR2 is FQGNSA. Trimming took off 4 bases at V and 4 bases at J, with 16 bases between the two ends. The length of the CDR3 is 15 residues. In nucleotides, the CDR3 is TGTGCCAGCAGCTCGACAAGGTTTGGGAGCACTGAAGCTTTCTTT. Protein sequence: CASSSTRFGSTEAFF.

The V gene is TRBV20-1, the J gene TRBJ2-1, with 8 positions matching TRBD2. This CDR3 comprises 12 residues. Trimming cost V 4 bases and J 5 bases; bases outside gene matches: 1. Germline V CDR1 and CDR2: DFQATT, SNEGSKA (reference sequence). As DNA, the CDR3 is TGCAGTGCTACTAGCGGGCACAATGAGCAGTTCTTC. Translated, it gives CSATSGHNEQFF.

The chain links TRBV12-3 or TRBV12-4 to TRBJ1-2; tentative D call: TRBD1 (5 bases). The CDR3 contains 15 residues. V was cut by 5 bases and J by 4 bases, with 17 bases left in between. The CDR3 DNA reads TGTGCCAGCAGTCCTACCGGGGCAGGCGGCTATGGCTACACCTTC. It translates to CASSPTGAGGYGYTF.

CDR3: CASSEGKRSGGDEQYV. As DNA, the CDR3 is TGTGCCAGCAGTGAAGGAAAACGTAGCGGGGGGGACGAGCAGTACGTC. The genes are TRBV2 and TRBJ2-7; 11 nucleotides match TRBD2. The germline CDR1 and CDR2 sequences are SNHLY and FYNNEI. J lost 5 bases, V lost 1 base, and 7 bases had no gene match. This CDR3 has 16 residues.

This clonotype turned up a few times. The V call is TRBV20-1, the J call TRBJ1-1; possibly TRBD1 for D (5 bases). Trimming pared 5 bases from V and 5 bases from J, leaving 12 bases between. Germline CDR1 DFQATT, CDR2 SNEGSKA (reference sequence). The CDR3 extends over 12 amino acids. This CDR3 reads CSALTVFTEAFF. The CDR3 DNA is TGCAGTGCTCTGACAGTCTTTACTGAAGCTTTCTTT.

This clonotype occurred a few times. The chain is built from TRBV12-3 or TRBV12-4 and TRBJ1-3, with D uncertain. CDR3 length equals 14 residues. Trimming stripped 6 bases from V and 0 bases from J, with 9 bases between. In nucleotides, the CDR3 is TGTGCCAGCAGGCGGACTGACTCTGGAAACACCATATATTTT. Amino acids: CASRRTDSGNTIYF.

The chain links TRBV11-3 to TRBJ2-2; no definite D call. CDR1 and CDR2 (germline): SGHNT, YENEEA. The CDR3 runs 14 residues. Deletions cut 3 bases from V and 6 bases from J, with 11 bases between. The DNA of the CDR3 is TGTGCCAGCAGCTTTCAAGAAACACCCGGGGAGCTGTTTTTT. Encoded protein: CASSFQETPGELFF.